The table lists the clone carrying this TCR beta chain with a count of one. The data were taken from a study of PD-L1 blockade in urothelial cancer. Study as a whole: Patients' atezolizumab regimen, 1,200 mg intravenously every 3 weeks, began around 2014. T cells numbered a median of 141,255 in the blood samples.

This table comes from immunoSEQ multiplex PCR, and its TCRdb copy is limited to in-frame clones, with some not included. The repertoire consists of tens of thousands of clones, with 82% occurring once and the leading ten covering over 7.5%. Urothelial carcinoma in patients was locally advanced or metastatic. The CDR3 covers 16 residues. Germline V lookup: CDR1 LGHNA, CDR2 YNFKEQ. V was clipped by 4 bases and J by 2 bases, with 18 bases between them. The origin of this receptor is a man in his 70s with urothelial cancer. The V gene is TRBV4-2, the J gene TRBJ2-7; D is possibly TRBD1 (6 bases). The specimen comprised PBMCs, sampled around atezolizumab (anti-PD-L1) treatment. CDR3 in amino acids: CASSRGTGTPPYEQYF. CDR3 DNA sequence: TGTGCCAGCAGCCGAGGAACTGGGACACCTCCCTACGAGCAGTACTTC.